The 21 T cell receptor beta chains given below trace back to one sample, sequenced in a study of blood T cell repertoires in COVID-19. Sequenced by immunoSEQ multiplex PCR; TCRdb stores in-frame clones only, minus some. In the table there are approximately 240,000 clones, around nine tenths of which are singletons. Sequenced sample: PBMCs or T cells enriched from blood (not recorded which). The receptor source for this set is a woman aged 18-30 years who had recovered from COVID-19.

DNA of the CDR3: TGTGCCAGCAGCTATGTTGGCACTGAAGCTTTCTTT. Amino acid sequence: CASSYVGTEAFF. The chain joins TRBV12-3 or TRBV12-4 to TRBJ1-1, with D unclear. The CDR3 loop spans 12 amino acids. V was cut by 6 bases and J by 4 bases, with 9 bases left in between.

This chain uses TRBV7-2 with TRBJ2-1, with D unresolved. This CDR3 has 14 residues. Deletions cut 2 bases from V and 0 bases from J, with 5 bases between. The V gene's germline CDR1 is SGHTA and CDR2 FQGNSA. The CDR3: CASSLLSSYNEQFF. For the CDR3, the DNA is TGTGCCAGCAGCTTACTCAGCTCCTACAATGAGCAGTTCTTC.

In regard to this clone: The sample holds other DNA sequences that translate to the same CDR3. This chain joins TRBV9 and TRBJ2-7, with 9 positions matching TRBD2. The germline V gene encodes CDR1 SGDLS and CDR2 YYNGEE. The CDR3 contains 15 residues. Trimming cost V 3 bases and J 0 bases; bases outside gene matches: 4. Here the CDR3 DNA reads TGTGCCAGCAGCGCGACTAGCGGTAGCTCCTACGAGCAGTACTTC. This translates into CASSATSGSSYEQYF.

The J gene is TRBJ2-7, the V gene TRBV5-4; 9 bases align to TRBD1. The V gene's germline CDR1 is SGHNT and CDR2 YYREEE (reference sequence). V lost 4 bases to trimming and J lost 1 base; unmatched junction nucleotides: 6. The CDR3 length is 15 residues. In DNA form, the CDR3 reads TGTGCCAGCAGCCCCGGGACAGGGATGTCCTACGAGCAGTACTTC. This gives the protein CASSPGTGMSYEQYF.

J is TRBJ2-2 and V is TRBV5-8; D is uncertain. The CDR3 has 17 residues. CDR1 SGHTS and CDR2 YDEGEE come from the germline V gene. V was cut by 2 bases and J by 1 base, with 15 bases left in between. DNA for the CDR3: TGTGCCAGCAGCTTATACTCGGGTAGTGTGAACACCGGGGAGCTGTTTTTT. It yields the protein CASSLYSGSVNTGELFF.

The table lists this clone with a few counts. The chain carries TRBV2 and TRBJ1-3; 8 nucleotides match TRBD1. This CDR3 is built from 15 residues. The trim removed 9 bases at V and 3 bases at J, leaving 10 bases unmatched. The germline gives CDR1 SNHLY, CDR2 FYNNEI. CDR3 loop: CARKQGAGFGNTIYF. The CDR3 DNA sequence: TGTGCCAGAAAGCAGGGGGCCGGATTTGGAAACACCATATATTTT.

CDR3 protein: CSVDQKMNTEAFF. The CDR3 nucleotides are TGCAGCGTTGATCAGAAAATGAACACTGAAGCTTTCTTT. This chain joins TRBV29-1 and TRBJ1-1; no firm D call. V lost 3 bases and J 0 bases, leaving 8 bases between the germline ends. Germline V lookup: CDR1 SQVTM, CDR2 ANQGSEA. The CDR3 is 13 residues long.

CDR3 loop: CASSYLGTQHF. The DNA for the CDR3 is TGTGCCAGCAGTTACCTCGGGACCCAGCATTTT. This chain uses TRBV12-3 or TRBV12-4 with TRBJ1-5; D is unclear. There are 11 residues in the CDR3. The V end lost 4 bases, the J end lost 11 bases, and 9 bases lay between the germline ends.

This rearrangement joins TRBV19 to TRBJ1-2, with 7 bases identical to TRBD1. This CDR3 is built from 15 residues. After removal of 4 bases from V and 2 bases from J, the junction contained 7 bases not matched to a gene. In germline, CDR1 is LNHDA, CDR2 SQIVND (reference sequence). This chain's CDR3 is CASSTSRDRNYGYTF. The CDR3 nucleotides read TGTGCCAGTAGTACCAGCCGGGACAGAAACTATGGCTACACCTTC. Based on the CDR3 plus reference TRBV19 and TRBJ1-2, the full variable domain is DGGITQSPKYLFRKEGQNVTLSCEQNLNHDAMYWYRQDPGQGLRLIYYSQIVNDFQKGDIAEGYSVSREKKESFPLTVTSAQKNPTAFYLCASSTSRDRNYGYTFGSGTRLTVV.

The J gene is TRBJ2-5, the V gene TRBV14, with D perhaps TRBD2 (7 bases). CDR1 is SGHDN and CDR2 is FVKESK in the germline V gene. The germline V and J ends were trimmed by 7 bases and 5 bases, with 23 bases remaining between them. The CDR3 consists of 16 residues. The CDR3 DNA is TGTGCCAGCAACCACCGGGGGGCTCCCCGGGGGGAGACCCAGTACTTC. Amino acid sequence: CASNHRGAPRGETQYF.

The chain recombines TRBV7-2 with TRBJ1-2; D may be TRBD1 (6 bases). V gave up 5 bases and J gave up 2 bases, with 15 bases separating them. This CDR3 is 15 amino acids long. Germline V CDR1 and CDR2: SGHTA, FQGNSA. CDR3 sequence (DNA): TGTGCCAGCAGCCCCGACAGGAGTAGGAACTATGGCTACACCTTC. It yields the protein CASSPDRSRNYGYTF. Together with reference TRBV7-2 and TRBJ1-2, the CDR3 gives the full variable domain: GAGVSQSPSNKVTEKGKDVELRCDPISGHTALYWYRQSLGQGLEFLIYFQGNSAPDKSGLPSDRFSAERTGGSVSTLTIQRTQQEDSAVYLCASSPDRSRNYGYTFGSGTRLTVV.

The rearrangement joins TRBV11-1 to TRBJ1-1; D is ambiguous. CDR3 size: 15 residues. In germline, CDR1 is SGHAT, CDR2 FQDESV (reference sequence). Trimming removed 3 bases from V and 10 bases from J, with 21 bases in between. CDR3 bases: TGTGCCAGCAGCTTGGGAGTCCGCGGGATCCGGGGAGCTTTCTTT. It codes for CASSLGVRGIRGAFF.

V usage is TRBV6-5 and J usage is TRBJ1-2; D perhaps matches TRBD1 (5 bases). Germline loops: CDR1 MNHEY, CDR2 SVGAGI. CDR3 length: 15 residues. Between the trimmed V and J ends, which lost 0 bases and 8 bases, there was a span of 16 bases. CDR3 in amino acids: CASSYSTFAGVGYTF. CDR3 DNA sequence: TGTGCCAGCAGTTACTCGACCTTCGCGGGGGTCGGCTACACCTTC.

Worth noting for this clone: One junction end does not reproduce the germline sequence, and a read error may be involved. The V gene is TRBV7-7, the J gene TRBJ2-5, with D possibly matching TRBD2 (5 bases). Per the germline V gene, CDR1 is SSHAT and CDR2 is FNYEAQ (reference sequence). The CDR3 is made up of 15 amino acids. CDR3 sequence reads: CASSLARVAGETQYF. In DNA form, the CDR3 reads TGTGCTAGCAGCTTAGCGCGGGTCGCCGGGGAGACCCAGTACTTC.

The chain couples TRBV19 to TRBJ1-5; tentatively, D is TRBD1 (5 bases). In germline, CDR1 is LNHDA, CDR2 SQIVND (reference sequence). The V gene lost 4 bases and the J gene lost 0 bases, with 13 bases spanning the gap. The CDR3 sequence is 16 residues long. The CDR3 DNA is TGTGCCAGTAGTAAAGCACAGGTGTATAGCAATCAGCCCCAGCATTTT. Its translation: CASSKAQVYSNQPQHF. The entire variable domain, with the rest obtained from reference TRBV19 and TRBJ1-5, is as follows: DGGITQSPKYLFRKEGQNVTLSCEQNLNHDAMYWYRQDPGQGLRLIYYSQIVNDFQKGDIAEGYSVSREKKESFPLTVTSAQKNPTAFYLCASSKAQVYSNQPQHFGDGTRLSIL.

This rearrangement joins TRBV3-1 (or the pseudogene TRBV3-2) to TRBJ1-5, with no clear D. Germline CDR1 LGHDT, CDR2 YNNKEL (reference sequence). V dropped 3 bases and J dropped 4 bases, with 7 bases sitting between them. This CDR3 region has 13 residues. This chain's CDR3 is CASSHTVNQPQHF. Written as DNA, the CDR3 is TGTGCCAGCAGCCATACTGTGAATCAGCCCCAGCATTTT.

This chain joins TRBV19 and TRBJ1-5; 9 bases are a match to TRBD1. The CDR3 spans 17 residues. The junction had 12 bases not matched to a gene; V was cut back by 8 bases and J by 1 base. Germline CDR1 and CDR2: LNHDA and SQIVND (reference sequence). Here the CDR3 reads CASLETGGLWSNQPQHF. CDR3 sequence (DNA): TGTGCCAGTTTGGAGACAGGGGGGCTTTGGAGCAATCAGCCCCAGCATTTT.

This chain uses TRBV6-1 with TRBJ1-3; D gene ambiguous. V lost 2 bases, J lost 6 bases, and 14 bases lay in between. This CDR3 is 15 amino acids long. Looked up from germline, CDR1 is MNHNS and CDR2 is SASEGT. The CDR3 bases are TGTGCCAGCAGTGAAACACGGGGAAGCCAAAACACCATATATTTT. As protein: CASSETRGSQNTIYF.

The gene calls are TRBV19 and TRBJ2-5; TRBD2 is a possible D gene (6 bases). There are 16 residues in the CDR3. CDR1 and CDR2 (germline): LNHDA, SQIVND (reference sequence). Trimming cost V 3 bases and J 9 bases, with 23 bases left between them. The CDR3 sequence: CASSISGLSLPGAQYF. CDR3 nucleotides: TGTGCCAGTAGTATTAGCGGACTAAGCCTTCCCGGGGCCCAGTACTTC. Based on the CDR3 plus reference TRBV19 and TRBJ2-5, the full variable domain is DGGITQSPKYLFRKEGQNVTLSCEQNLNHDAMYWYRQDPGQGLRLIYYSQIVNDFQKGDIAEGYSVSREKKESFPLTVTSAQKNPTAFYLCASSISGLSLPGAQYFGPGTRLLVL.

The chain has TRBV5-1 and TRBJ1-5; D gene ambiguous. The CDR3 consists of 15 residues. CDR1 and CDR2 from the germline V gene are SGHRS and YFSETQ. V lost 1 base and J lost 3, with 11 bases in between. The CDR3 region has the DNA TGCGCCAGCAGCTTGATGGGGAGCGCCAATCAGCCCCAGCATTTT. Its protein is CASSLMGSANQPQHF.

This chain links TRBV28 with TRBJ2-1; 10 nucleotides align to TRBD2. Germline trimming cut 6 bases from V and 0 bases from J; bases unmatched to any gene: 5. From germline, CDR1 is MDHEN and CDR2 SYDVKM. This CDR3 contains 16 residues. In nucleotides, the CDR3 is TGTGCCAGCAGAACTAGCGGGACGAGCTCCTACAATGAGCAGTTCTTC. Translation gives CASRTSGTSSYNEQFF.